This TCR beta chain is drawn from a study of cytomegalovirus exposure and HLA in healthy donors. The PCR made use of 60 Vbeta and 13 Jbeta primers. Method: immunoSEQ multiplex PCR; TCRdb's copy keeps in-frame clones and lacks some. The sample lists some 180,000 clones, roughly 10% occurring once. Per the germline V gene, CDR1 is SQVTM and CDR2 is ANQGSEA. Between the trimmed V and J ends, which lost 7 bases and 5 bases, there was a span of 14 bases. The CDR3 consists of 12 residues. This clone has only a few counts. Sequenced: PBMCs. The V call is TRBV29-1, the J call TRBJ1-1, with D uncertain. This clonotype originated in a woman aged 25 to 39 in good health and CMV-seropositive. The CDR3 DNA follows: TGCAGCGGTCTGGGAGAGGGAACTGAAGCTTTCTTT. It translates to CSGLGEGTEAFF.